This entry describes one T cell receptor (beta chain). The antigen is not known. Measured with immunoSEQ multiplex PCR; TCRdb has only the in-frame clones, and not every one. The table lists approximately 65,000 clones, 92% of them singletons, with 0.5% to 0.75% in the top ten. This sample is drawn from a study of OX40 agonist ivuxolimab in advanced cancers. Overall study: Patients received the agonistic anti-OX40 (CD134) antibody ivuxolimab.

V was pared by 4 bases and J by 2 bases, with 14 bases between. Germline CDR1 reads SGHVS; CDR2 reads FQNEAQ. This CDR3 spans 15 amino acids. Findings and caveats of the study: No antigen was identified for the clonally expanded peripheral T cells.

This clonotype was sampled from an adult with an advanced solid tumor such as melanoma, head and neck, liver or kidney cancer. The material was CD4+ or CD8+ T cells sorted from blood, obtained in a trial of the OX40 agonist ivuxolimab. This chain links TRBV7-8 with TRBJ1-2, with D possibly TRBD1 on 5 matching bases. CDR3 bases: TGTGCCAGCAGCTCCGTCTTAAGGGGCAACTATGGCTACACCTTC. This translates into CASSSVLRGNYGYTF.